Following are 29 T cell receptor beta chains from one sample sequenced in a study of OX40 agonist ivuxolimab in advanced cancers. The protocol was immunoSEQ multiplex PCR, while the TCRdb copy is restricted to in-frame clones and leaves out a portion. Of about 72,000 clones listed, roughly nine tenths are singletons. The sequencing used CD4+ or CD8+ T cells sorted from blood, collected in a trial of the OX40 agonist ivuxolimab. The receptor set was obtained from an adult with an advanced solid tumor such as melanoma, head and neck, liver or kidney cancer.

The gene calls are TRBV18 and TRBJ2-4, with D tentatively TRBD1 or TRBD2 (6 bases each). Per germline, CDR1 KGHSH and CDR2 LQKENI. V was pared by 0 bases and J by 0 bases, with 9 bases between. The CDR3 spans 16 residues. DNA of the CDR3: TGTGCCAGCTCACCACCGCGGGACATAGCCAAAAACATTCAGTACTTC. Translation: CASSPPRDIAKNIQYF.

The chain combines TRBV6-5 with TRBJ1-1; 7 bases are a match to TRBD1. CDR3 length equals 15 residues. J was trimmed by 2 bases and V by 6 bases; bases with no gene match: 9. The germline gives CDR1 MNHEY, CDR2 SVGAGI. The CDR3 nucleotides read TGTGCCAGCAGCCTTGACGGGACAGCTAACACTGAAGCTTTCTTT. Its protein product is CASSLDGTANTEAFF.

This clone was recorded once. The chain uses TRBV5-8 and TRBJ1-3; TRBD1 is a possible D gene (6 bases). From germline, CDR1 is SGHTS and CDR2 YDEGEE. Trimming pared 7 bases from V and 0 bases from J, leaving 14 bases between. The CDR3 sequence is 15 residues long. CDR3 sequence: CASFQGFHSGNTIYF. CDR3 in DNA: TGTGCCAGCTTCCAGGGGTTTCACTCTGGAAACACCATATATTTT.

The sample holds a few counts of this clone. This sequence joins TRBV5-1 and TRBJ2-3, with a weak D call TRBD2 (6 bases). Germline V gene data show CDR1 as SGHRS and CDR2 as YFSETQ. The CDR3 loop spans 15 amino acids. Deletions cut 7 bases from V and 2 bases from J, with 17 bases between. The CDR3 region has the DNA TGCGCCAGCTCCCGAGTAGCGGTCCACACAGATACGCAGTATTTT. Its protein product is CASSRVAVHTDTQYF. Supplemented by reference TRBV5-1 and TRBJ2-3, the full variable domain reads KAGVTQTPRYLIKTRGQQVTLSCSPISGHRSVSWYQQTPGQGLQFLFEYFSETQRNKGNFPGRFSGRQFSNSRSEMNVSTLELGDSALYLCASSRVAVHTDTQYFGPGTRLTVL.

CDR3 DNA: TGTGCCAGCAGCTTAGCGCAACTAGCGGGAGGATTTGGCGAGCAGTACTTC. It specifies CASSLAQLAGGFGEQYF. V and J are TRBV7-2 and TRBJ2-7; 12 bases line up with TRBD2. V trimming: 0 bases; J trimming: 6 bases; junction bases outside the gene matches: 9. The CDR3 loop spans 17 amino acids. From germline, CDR1 is SGHTA and CDR2 FQGNSA.

The chain couples TRBV25-1 to TRBJ1-1; TRBD1 agrees at 9 bases. J was trimmed by 3 bases and V by 6 bases; bases with no gene match: 2. The CDR3 length is 13 residues. Germline assignment: CDR1 MGHDK and CDR2 SYGVNS. In DNA form, the CDR3 reads TGTGCCAGCAGAGACAGGGGGGACACTGAAGCTTTCTTT. It codes for CASRDRGDTEAFF. Drawing the rest from reference TRBV25-1 and TRBJ1-1, the complete variable domain is EADIYQTPRYLVIGTGKKITLECSQTMGHDKMYWYQQDPGMELHLIHYSYGVNSTEKGDLSSESTVSRIRTEHFPLTLESARPSHTSQYLCASRDRGDTEAFFGQGTRLTVV.

The gene calls are TRBV7-2 and TRBJ2-3, with D perhaps matching TRBD2 (5 bases). The V end was cut by 2 bases, the J end by 4 bases, with 13 bases between. Germline-derived CDR1 and CDR2 are SGHTA and FQGNSA. The CDR3 sequence is 15 residues long. DNA of the CDR3: TGTGCCAGCAGCTTACGGGGTATCGGGGCAGATACGCAGTATTTT. Protein sequence: CASSLRGIGADTQYF.

The chain joins TRBV4-1 to TRBJ1-4; 7 bases map to TRBD1. Germline V gene lookup returns CDR1 MGHRA and CDR2 YSYEKL. V lost 4 bases and J lost 8; bases outside the gene matches: 16. This CDR3 is 17 amino acids long. The CDR3 nucleotides read TGCGCCAGCAGCCCGGTGGAGGCAGGGGTAGGGGGCGAAAAACTGTTTTTT. This encodes CASSPVEAGVGGEKLFF.

This clone was seen once. The chain carries TRBV19 and TRBJ2-5; TRBD1 agrees at 9 bases. Per germline, CDR1 LNHDA and CDR2 SQIVND (reference sequence). The CDR3 has 15 residues. Trimming removed 5 bases from V and 4 bases from J; junction bases left unmatched: 8. The CDR3 coding sequence is TGTGCCAGTAGTTCCACAGGGGGCTCGGGAGAGACCCAGTACTTC. Translated, it gives CASSSTGGSGETQYF.

The chain employs TRBV7-2 and TRBJ2-5; no clear D gene. V was trimmed by 1 base and J by 5 bases, leaving 11 bases between them. The CDR3 contains 14 residues. Germline loops: CDR1 SGHTA, CDR2 FQGNSA. CDR3 bases: TGTGCCAGCAGCTTAGGAGGCGAGGTCGAGACCCAGTACTTC. It encodes CASSLGGEVETQYF.

This clone was seen just once. The chain combines TRBV19 with TRBJ1-5; D unclear. The CDR3 totals 13 residues. Between the trimmed V and J ends, which lost 5 bases and 5 bases, there was a span of 10 bases. The germline CDR1 and CDR2 sequences are LNHDA and SQIVND (reference sequence). CDR3 region: CASSEQRDQPQHF. The CDR3 nucleotides are TGTGCCAGTAGTGAACAGCGTGATCAGCCCCAGCATTTT.

The chain has TRBV4-1 and TRBJ1-5; 7 bases line up with TRBD1. The CDR3 is 16 amino acids. J gave up 3 bases and V 0 bases, and 5 bases lay outside the gene matches. The V gene's germline CDR1 is MGHRA and CDR2 YSYEKL. As DNA, the CDR3 is TGCGCCAGCAGCCAAGACAGGGGGACGGACAATCAGCCCCAGCATTTT. Translated: CASSQDRGTDNQPQHF.

This chain connects TRBV19 to TRBJ1-1; tentative D call: TRBD1 (6 bases). Trimming cost V 5 bases and J 0 bases, with 19 bases left between them. Germline lookup yields CDR1 LNHDA and CDR2 SQIVND (reference sequence). The CDR3 spans 17 residues. As DNA, the CDR3 is TGTGCCAGTAGTCCCTCCCGGACAGTCAGGGTGAACACTGAAGCTTTCTTT. Its translation is CASSPSRTVRVNTEAFF.

The chain combines TRBV5-1 with TRBJ2-3; maybe TRBD1 (8 bases). Trimming stripped 0 bases from V and 3 bases from J, with 14 bases between. The CDR3 is made up of 16 amino acids. Germline loops: CDR1 SGHRS, CDR2 YFSETQ. CDR3 amino acids: CASSLGQGRGTDTQYF. CDR3 nucleotide sequence: TGCGCCAGCAGCTTGGGACAGGGGAGGGGAACAGATACGCAGTATTTT.

The chain has TRBV7-8 and TRBJ2-1; 9 nucleotides line up with TRBD1. The CDR3 runs to 15 residues. After removal of 3 bases from V and 7 bases from J, the junction contained 7 bases not matched to a gene. Germline V CDR1 and CDR2: SGHVS, FQNEAQ. CDR3 coding DNA: TGTGCCAGCAGCTTGTCCCGGGACAGGGTGAATGAGCAGTTCTTC. It is translated as CASSLSRDRVNEQFF.

The V gene is TRBV7-3, the J gene TRBJ2-3, with 8 bases matching TRBD2. Losses at the gene ends were 4 bases for V and 4 bases for J; bases not matched to a gene: 7. Germline loops: CDR1 SGHTA, CDR2 FQGTGA. This CDR3 has 15 residues. CDR3 sequence (DNA): TGTGCCAGCAGCTCTAACGGGGGGGCTGCAGATACGCAGTATTTT. It codes for CASSSNGGAADTQYF.

This clone was detected a few times. The rearrangement joins TRBV19 to TRBJ2-7; D may match TRBD1 or TRBD2 (5 bases each). V was clipped by 4 bases and J by 1 base, with 14 bases between them. The CDR3 covers 15 residues. Germline V gene lookup returns CDR1 LNHDA and CDR2 SQIVND (reference sequence). The CDR3 protein is CASSTSGTASYEQYF. The CDR3 nucleotides read TGTGCCAGTAGTACCTCCGGGACGGCATCCTACGAGCAGTACTTC.

This clone was observed a handful of times. The chain carries TRBV5-1 and TRBJ2-7, with D hard to call. The CDR3 is 14 residues long. Germline CDR1 reads SGHRS; CDR2 reads YFSETQ. V lost 5 bases and J 0 bases, leaving 12 bases between the germline ends. Here the CDR3 reads CASRAQTSSYEQYF. The DNA of the CDR3 is TGCGCCAGCAGGGCGCAGACCAGCTCCTACGAGCAGTACTTC.

CDR3 sequence reads: CASGGTGDDGYTF. CDR3 nucleotide sequence: TGCGCCAGCGGAGGGACAGGGGATGATGGCTACACCTTC. This chain joins TRBV5-1 and TRBJ1-2, with 10 bases aligning to TRBD1. V lost 7 bases and J lost 6; bases outside the gene matches: 6. This CDR3 is built from 13 residues. Germline V gene sequence: CDR1 SGHRS, CDR2 YFSETQ. The variable domain in full, completed from reference TRBV5-1 and TRBJ1-2, reads KAGVTQTPRYLIKTRGQQVTLSCSPISGHRSVSWYQQTPGQGLQFLFEYFSETQRNKGNFPGRFSGRQFSNSRSEMNVSTLELGDSALYLCASGGTGDDGYTFGSGTRLTVV.

The V call is TRBV6-1, the J call TRBJ1-6; D is uncertain. The CDR3 sequence is 13 residues long. Germline V gene lookup returns CDR1 MNHNS and CDR2 SASEGT. Trimming removed 8 bases from V and 8 bases from J, with 13 bases in between. The CDR3: CASEGRLDSPLHF. The CDR3 DNA follows: TGTGCCAGCGAGGGCAGGCTAGATTCACCCCTCCACTTT.

The V and J genes are TRBV19 and TRBJ1-5; the D gene is possibly TRBD1 (5 bases). CDR3 length equals 15 residues. Trimming removed 1 base at V and 6 bases at J, with 13 bases between. Germline CDR1 is LNHDA and CDR2 is SQIVND (reference sequence). CDR3: CASSIVAGGGQPQHF. The DNA of the CDR3 is TGTGCCAGTAGTATAGTGGCGGGGGGGGGTCAGCCCCAGCATTTT.

In DNA, the CDR3 is TGCAGCGTACCACCGGGGGACCTCTACAATGAGCAGTTCTTC. The encoded protein is CSVPPGDLYNEQFF. V gene TRBV29-1 combines with J gene TRBJ2-1; possibly TRBD2 for D (6 bases). The CDR3 loop spans 14 amino acids. Per germline, CDR1 SQVTM and CDR2 ANQGSEA. V lost 6 bases, J lost 3 bases, and 15 bases lay in between.

J is TRBJ2-1 and V is TRBV6-1, with TRBD1 matching over 7 bases. CDR1 MNHNS and CDR2 SASEGT come from the germline V gene. This CDR3 spans 13 amino acids. After removal of 7 bases from V and 8 bases from J, the junction contained 8 bases not matched to a gene. The CDR3 nucleotides read TGTGCCAGCACTAGACAGGGTAGGGATGAGCAGTTCTTC. Amino acids: CASTRQGRDEQFF.

The CDR3 bases are TGCGCCAGCAGCCTGACTGGGGTGGGGGAGACCCAGTACTTC. It specifies CASSLTGVGETQYF. This chain joins TRBV5-1 and TRBJ2-5; D gene ambiguous. Trimming removed 4 bases from V and 5 bases from J, with 15 bases in between. Germline-derived CDR1 and CDR2 are SGHRS and YFSETQ. This CDR3 is 14 amino acids long. The full variable domain, its missing parts supplied by reference TRBV5-1 and TRBJ2-5, is KAGVTQTPRYLIKTRGQQVTLSCSPISGHRSVSWYQQTPGQGLQFLFEYFSETQRNKGNFPGRFSGRQFSNSRSEMNVSTLELGDSALYLCASSLTGVGETQYFGPGTRLLVL.

DNA of the CDR3: TGTGCCAGCAGCCCGGGCCCCTACGAGCAGTACTTC. Its protein is CASSPGPYEQYF. This chain joins TRBV11-2 and TRBJ2-7; D not certain. CDR3 length: 12 amino acids. CDR1 and CDR2 (germline): SGHAT, FQNNGV. V dropped 5 bases and J dropped 2 bases, with 7 bases sitting between them.

V is TRBV5-1 and J is TRBJ1-2; D uncertain. CDR3 size: 14 residues. Trimming took off 0 bases at V and 8 bases at J, with 14 bases between the two ends. Germline assignment: CDR1 SGHRS and CDR2 YFSETQ. The CDR3 DNA reads TGCGCCAGCAGCTTGGATGGGTCGGGAAGGGGCTACACCTTC. This translates into CASSLDGSGRGYTF.

This chain uses TRBV5-1 with TRBJ1-1; 11 bases align to TRBD1. Trimming removed 4 bases from V and 8 bases from J; junction bases left unmatched: 7. This CDR3 is built from 14 residues. Germline loops: CDR1 SGHRS, CDR2 YFSETQ. The CDR3 region is CASSRGTGGFEAFF. The CDR3 nucleotides read TGCGCCAGCAGCCGTGGGACAGGGGGTTTCGAAGCTTTCTTT.

The chain joins TRBV20-1 to TRBJ2-7, with no clear D. Per the germline V gene, CDR1 is DFQATT and CDR2 is SNEGSKA (reference sequence). The CDR3 runs to 11 residues. Between the trimmed V and J ends, which lost 0 bases and 4 bases, there was a span of 4 bases. The CDR3 region is CSAREVYEQYF. In nucleotides, the CDR3 is TGCAGTGCTAGAGAGGTGTACGAGCAGTACTTC.

The chain combines TRBV28 with TRBJ2-3; 13 positions match TRBD2. The junction had 9 bases not matched to a gene; V was cut back by 6 bases and J by 6 bases. The CDR3 has 16 amino acids. The germline gives CDR1 MDHEN, CDR2 SYDVKM. In nucleotides, the CDR3 is TGTGCCAGCAGCCGGACTAGCGGGAGTAGGGGGGATACGCAGTATTTT. Its protein is CASSRTSGSRGDTQYF. Full variable domain (rest looked up from reference TRBV28 and TRBJ2-3): DVKVTQSSRYLVKRTGEKVFLECVQDMDHENMFWYRQDPGLGLRLIYFSYDVKMKEKGDIPEGYSVSREKKERFSLILESASTNQTSMYLCASSRTSGSRGDTQYFGPGTRLTVL.